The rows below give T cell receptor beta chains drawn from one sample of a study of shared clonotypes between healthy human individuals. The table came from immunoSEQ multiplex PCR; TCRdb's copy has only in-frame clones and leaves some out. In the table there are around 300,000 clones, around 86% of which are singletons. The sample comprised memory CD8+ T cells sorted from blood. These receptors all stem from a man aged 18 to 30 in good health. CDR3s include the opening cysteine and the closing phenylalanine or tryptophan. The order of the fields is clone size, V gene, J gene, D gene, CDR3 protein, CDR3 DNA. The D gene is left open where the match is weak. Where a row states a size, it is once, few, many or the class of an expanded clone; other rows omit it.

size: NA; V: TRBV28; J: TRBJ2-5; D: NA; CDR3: CASSTPGYQETQYF; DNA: TGTGCCAGCAGTACCCCCGGCTACCAAGAGACCCAGTACTTC
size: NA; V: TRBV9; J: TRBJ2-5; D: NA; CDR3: CASSPQTDAWTQYF; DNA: TGTGCCAGCAGCCCTCAGACAGATGCTTGGACCCAGTACTTC
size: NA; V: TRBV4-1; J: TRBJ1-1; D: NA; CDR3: CASSPRTLNTEAFF; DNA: TGCGCCAGCAGCCCCAGGACCTTGAACACTGAAGCTTTCTTT
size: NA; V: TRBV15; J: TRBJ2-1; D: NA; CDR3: CATSRDWDNEQFF; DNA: TGTGCCACCAGCAGAGATTGGGACAATGAGCAGTTCTTC
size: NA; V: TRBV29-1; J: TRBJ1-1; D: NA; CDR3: CSVLRWDTEAFF; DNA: TGCAGCGTTTTGAGGTGGGACACTGAAGCTTTCTTT
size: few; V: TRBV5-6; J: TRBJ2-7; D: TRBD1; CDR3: CASSLQGHPYEQYF; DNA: TGTGCCAGCAGTTTACAGGGGCACCCCTACGAGCAGTACTTC
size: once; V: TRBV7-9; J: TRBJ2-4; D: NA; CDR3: CASSRGRGSKNIQYF; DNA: TGTGCCAGCAGCAGGGGTCGGGGTTCCAAAAACATTCAGTACTTC
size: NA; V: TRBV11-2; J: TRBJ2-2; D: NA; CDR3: CASSTSWTGELFF; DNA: TGTGCCAGCAGTACCTCTTGGACCGGGGAGCTGTTTTTT
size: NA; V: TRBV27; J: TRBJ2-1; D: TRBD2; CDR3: CATQRGITPDEQFF; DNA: TGTGCCACCCAGCGGGGGATAACGCCCGATGAGCAGTTCTTC
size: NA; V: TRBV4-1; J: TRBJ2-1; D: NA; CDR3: CASSLADNEQFF; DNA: TGCGCCAGCAGCCTAGCAGACAATGAGCAGTTCTTC
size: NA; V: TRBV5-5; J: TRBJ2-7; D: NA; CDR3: CASSYGTASSYEQYF; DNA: TGTGCCAGCAGCTATGGGACGGCTAGCTCCTACGAGCAGTACTTC
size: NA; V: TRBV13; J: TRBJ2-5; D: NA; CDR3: CASSLGRGGPQYF; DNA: TGTGCCAGCAGCTTAGGCAGGGGCGGGCCCCAGTACTTC
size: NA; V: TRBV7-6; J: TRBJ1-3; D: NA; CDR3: CASSPQVVSGNTIYF; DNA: TGTGCCAGCAGCCCGCAGGTCGTCTCTGGAAACACCATATATTTT
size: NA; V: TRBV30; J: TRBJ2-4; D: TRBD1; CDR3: CAWSGDRVAKNIQYF; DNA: TGTGCCTGGAGTGGGGACAGGGTAGCCAAAAACATTCAGTACTTC
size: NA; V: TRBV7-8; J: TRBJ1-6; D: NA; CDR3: CASSLESFSYNSPLHF; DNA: TGTGCCAGCAGCTTAGAGAGCTTCTCCTATAATTCACCCCTCCACTTT
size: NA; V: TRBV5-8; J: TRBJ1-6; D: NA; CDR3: CASSLPLHF; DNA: TGTGCCAGCAGCTTGCCCCTCCACTTT
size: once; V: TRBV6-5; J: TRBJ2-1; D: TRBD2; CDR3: CASSSGGSGQFF; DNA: TGTGCCAGCAGTAGCGGGGGGAGCGGGCAGTTCTTC
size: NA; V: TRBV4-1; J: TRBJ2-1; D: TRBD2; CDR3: CASSQGSLAAYNEQFF; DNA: TGCGCCAGCAGCCAAGGTTCTCTAGCGGCATACAATGAGCAGTTCTTC
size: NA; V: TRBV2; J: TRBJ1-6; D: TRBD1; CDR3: CASSEGGYRDRGHSPLHF; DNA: TGTGCCAGCAGTGAAGGGGGATACCGGGACAGGGGGCATTCACCCCTCCACTTT
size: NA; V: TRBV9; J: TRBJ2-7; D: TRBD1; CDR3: CASSPFGTGSAEQYF; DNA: TGTGCCAGCAGCCCATTTGGGACAGGTTCCGCCGAGCAGTACTTC
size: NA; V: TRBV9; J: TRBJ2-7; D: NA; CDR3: CASSVRGLDYEQYF; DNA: TGTGCCAGCAGCGTACGTGGCCTAGACTACGAGCAGTACTTC
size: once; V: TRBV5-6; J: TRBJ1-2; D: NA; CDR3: CASSLGPGPLGVYGYTF; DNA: TGTGCCAGCAGCTTGGGGCCCGGCCCGCTGGGGGTTTATGGCTACACCTTC
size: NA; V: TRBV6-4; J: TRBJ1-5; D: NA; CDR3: CASSAEGPSNQPQHF; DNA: TGTGCCAGCAGTGCTGAGGGACCTAGCAATCAGCCCCAGCATTTT
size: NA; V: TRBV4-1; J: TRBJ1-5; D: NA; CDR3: CASSQEDWKYQPQHF; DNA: TGCGCCAGCAGCCAAGAAGATTGGAAATATCAGCCCCAGCATTTT
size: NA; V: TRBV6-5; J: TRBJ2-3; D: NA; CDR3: CASSPDLPSTDTQYF; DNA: TGTGCCAGCAGTCCGGACCTCCCGAGCACAGATACGCAGTATTTT
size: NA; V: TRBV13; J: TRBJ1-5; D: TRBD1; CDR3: CASGTGGRSNQPQHF; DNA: TGTGCCAGCGGGACAGGGGGAAGAAGCAATCAGCCCCAGCATTTT